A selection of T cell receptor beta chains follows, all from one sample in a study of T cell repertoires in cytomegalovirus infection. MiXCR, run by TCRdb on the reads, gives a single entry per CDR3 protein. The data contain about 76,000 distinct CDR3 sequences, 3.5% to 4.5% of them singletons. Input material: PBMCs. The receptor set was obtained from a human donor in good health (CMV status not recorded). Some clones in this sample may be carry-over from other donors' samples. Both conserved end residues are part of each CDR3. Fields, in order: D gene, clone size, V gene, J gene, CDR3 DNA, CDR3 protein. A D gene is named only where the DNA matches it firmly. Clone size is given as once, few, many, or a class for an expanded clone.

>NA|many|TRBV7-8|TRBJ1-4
TGTGCCAGCAGCTTAGCCCCTCGGCAGGCAACTAATGAAAAACTGTTTTTT
CASSLAPRQATNEKLFF
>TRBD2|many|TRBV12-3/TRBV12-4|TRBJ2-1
TGTGCCAGCAGTTTATTAGCGGGGTACAATGAGCAGTTCTTC
CASSLLAGYNEQFF
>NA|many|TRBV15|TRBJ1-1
TGTGCCACCAGCGTACTAATGAACACTGAAGCTTTCTTT
CATSVLMNTEAFF
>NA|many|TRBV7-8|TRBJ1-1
TGTGCCAGCAGCCGACAAAGCATGAACACTGAAGCTTTCTTT
CASSRQSMNTEAFF
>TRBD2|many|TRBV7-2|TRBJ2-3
TGTGCCAGCAGCTCCAAGAGCGGGGGAGGCACAGATACGCAGTATTTT
CASSSKSGGGTDTQYF
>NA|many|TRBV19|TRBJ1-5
TGTGCCAGTAGTAGATGGGATCAGCCCCAGCATTTT
CASSRWDQPQHF
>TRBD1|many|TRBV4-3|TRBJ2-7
TGCGCCAGCAGCCAAGAGCGGGGGACAGGGGGTTACGAGCAGTACTTC
CASSQERGTGGYEQYF
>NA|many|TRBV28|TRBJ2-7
TGTGCCAGCAGTCTTCTAGCAAGCTCCTACGAGCAGTACTTC
CASSLLASSYEQYF
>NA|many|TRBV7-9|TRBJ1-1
TGTGCCAGCAGCTTAGCTTCTACAGTTGAAGCTTTCTTT
CASSLASTVEAFF
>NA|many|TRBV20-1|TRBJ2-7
TGCAGTGCTTATTGGACATCAGGGTACGAGCAGTACTTC
CSAYWTSGYEQYF
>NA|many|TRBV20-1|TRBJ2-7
TGCAGTGCTAGAGATCGAGGGTCTCTCCACGAGCAGTACTTC
CSARDRGSLHEQYF
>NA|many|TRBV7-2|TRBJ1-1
TGTGCCAGCAGCGACGTGCAGGGTAGAGAAGCTTTCTTT
CASSDVQGREAFF
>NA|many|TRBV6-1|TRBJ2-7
TGTGCCAGCAGTGACGCCGACTTAAGCTCCTACGAGCAGTACTTC
CASSDADLSSYEQYF
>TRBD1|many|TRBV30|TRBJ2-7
TGTGCCTGCTCGCCGGTGGGCAGGGGGAATGAGCAGTACTTC
CACSPVGRGNEQYF
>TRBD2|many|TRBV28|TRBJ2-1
TGTGCCAGCAGTCGAACGACTAGCGGGAGGGATGAGCAGTTCTTC
CASSRTTSGRDEQFF
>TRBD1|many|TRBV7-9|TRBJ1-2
TGTGCCAGCAGCCTAAGGGACAGAAACTATGGCTACACCTTC
CASSLRDRNYGYTF
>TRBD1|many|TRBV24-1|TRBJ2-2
TGTGCCACCAGCAACGAGGGGGCTAACACCGGGGAGCTGTTTTTT
CATSNEGANTGELFF
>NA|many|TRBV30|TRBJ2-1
TGTGCCTGGAGCTCAGTGGGTTGGCAGGGAAGGAATGAGCAGTTCTTC
CAWSSVGWQGRNEQFF
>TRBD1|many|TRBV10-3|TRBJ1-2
TGTGCCATCAAGGGACAGGGGGCCACTAACTATGGCTACACCTTC
CAIKGQGATNYGYTF
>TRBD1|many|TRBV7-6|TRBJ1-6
TGTGCCAGCAGCTTATATACGGGACAGGGGTCTAATTCACCCCTCCACTTT
CASSLYTGQGSNSPLHF